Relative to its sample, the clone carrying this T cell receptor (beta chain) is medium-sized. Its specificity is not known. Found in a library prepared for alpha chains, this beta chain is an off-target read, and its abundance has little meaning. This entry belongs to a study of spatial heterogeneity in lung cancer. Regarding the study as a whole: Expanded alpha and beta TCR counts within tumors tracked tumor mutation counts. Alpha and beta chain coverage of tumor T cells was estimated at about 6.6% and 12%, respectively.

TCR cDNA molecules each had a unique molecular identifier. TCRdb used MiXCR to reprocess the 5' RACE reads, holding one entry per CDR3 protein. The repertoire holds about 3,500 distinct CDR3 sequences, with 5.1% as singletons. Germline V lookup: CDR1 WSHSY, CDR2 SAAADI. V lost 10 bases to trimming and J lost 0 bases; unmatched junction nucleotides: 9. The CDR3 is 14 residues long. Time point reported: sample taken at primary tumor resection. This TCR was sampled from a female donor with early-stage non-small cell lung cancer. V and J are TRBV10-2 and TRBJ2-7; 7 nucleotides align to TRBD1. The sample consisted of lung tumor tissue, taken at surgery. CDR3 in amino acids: CATTDRPHSYEQYF. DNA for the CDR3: TGCGCCACTACGGACAGGCCGCACTCCTACGAGCAGTACTTC.